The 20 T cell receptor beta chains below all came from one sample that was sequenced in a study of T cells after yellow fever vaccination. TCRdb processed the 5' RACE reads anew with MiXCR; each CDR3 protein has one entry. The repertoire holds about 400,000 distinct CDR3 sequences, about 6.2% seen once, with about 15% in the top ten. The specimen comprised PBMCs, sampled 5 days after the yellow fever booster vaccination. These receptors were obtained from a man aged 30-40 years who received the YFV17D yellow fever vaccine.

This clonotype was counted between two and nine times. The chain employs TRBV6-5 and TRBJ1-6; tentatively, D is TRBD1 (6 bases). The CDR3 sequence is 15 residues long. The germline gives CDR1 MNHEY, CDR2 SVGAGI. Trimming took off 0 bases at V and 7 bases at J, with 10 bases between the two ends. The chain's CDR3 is CASSYSTGVNSPLHF. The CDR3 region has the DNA TGTGCCAGCAGTTACTCGACAGGAGTGAATTCACCCCTCCACTTT.

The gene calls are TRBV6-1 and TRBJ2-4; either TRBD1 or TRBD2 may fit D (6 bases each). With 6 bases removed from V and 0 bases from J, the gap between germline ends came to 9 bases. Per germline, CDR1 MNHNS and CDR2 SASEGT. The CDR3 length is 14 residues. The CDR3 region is CASREGVAKNIQYF. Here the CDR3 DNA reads TGTGCCAGCAGGGAGGGGGTAGCCAAAAACATTCAGTACTTC.

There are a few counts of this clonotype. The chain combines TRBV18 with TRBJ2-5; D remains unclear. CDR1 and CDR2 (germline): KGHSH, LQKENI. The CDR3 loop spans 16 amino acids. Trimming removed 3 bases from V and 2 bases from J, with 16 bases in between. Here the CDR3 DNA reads TGTGCCAGCTCACCTTTACAATTTCGGAGTCAAGAGACCCAGTACTTC. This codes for CASSPLQFRSQETQYF.

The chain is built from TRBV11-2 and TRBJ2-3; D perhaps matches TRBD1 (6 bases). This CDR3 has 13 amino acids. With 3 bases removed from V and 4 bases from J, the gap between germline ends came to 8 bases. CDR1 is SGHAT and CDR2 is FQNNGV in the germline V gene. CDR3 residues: CASSLNRADTQYF. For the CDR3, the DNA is TGTGCCAGCAGCTTGAACAGGGCAGATACGCAGTATTTT.

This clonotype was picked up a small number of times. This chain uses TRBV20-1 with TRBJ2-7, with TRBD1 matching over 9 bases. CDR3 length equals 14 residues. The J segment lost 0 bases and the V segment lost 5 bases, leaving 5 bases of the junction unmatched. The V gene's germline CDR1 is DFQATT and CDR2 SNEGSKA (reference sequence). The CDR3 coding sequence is TGCAGTGCTCTGGGACAGGGTTCCTCCTACGAGCAGTACTTC. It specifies CSALGQGSSYEQYF.

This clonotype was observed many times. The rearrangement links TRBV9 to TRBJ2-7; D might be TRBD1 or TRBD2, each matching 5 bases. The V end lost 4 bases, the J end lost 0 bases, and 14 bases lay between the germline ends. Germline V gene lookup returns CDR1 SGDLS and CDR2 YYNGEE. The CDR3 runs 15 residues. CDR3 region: CASSPSGTVSYEQYF. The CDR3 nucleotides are TGTGCCAGCAGCCCCTCCGGGACGGTCTCCTACGAGCAGTACTTC.

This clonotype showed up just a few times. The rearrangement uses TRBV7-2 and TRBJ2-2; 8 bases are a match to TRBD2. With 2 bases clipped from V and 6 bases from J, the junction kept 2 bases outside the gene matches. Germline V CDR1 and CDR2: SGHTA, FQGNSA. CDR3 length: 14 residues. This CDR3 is CASSLKRESGELFF. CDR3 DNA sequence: TGTGCCAGCAGCTTAAAGCGGGAGTCCGGGGAGCTGTTTTTT.

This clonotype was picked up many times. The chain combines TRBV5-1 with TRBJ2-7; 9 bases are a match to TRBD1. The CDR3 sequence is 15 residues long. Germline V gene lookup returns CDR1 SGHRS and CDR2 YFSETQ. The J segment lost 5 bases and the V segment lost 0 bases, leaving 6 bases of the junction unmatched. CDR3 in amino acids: CASSLVGQGSHEQYF. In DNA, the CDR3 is TGCGCCAGCAGCTTGGTTGGACAGGGGTCCCACGAGCAGTACTTC.

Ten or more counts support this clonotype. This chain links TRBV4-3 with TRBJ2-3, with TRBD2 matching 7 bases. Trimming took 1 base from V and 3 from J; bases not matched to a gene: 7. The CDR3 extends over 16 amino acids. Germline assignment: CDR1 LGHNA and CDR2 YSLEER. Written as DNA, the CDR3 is TGCGCCAGCAGCCAAGCGGGCGGGAGAGGGACAGATACGCAGTATTTT. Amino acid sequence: CASSQAGGRGTDTQYF.

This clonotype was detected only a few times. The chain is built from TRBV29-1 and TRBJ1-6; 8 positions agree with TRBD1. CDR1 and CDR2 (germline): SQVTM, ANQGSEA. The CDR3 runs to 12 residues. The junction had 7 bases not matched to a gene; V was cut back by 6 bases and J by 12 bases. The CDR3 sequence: CSVEIQGEPLHF. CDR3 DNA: TGCAGCGTGGAAATACAGGGGGAACCCCTCCACTTT.

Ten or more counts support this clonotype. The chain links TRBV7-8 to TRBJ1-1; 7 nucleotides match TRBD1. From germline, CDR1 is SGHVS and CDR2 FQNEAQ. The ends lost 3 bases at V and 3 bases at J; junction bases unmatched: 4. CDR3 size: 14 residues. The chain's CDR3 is CASSFQGGYTEAFF. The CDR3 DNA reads TGTGCCAGCAGCTTTCAGGGGGGGTACACTGAAGCTTTCTTT.

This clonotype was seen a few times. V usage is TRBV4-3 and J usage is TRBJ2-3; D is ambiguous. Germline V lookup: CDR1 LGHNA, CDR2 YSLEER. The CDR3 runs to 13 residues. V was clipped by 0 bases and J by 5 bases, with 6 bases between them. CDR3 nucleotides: TGCGCCAGCAGCCAAGATAAGCGAGATACGCAGTATTTT. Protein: CASSQDKRDTQYF.

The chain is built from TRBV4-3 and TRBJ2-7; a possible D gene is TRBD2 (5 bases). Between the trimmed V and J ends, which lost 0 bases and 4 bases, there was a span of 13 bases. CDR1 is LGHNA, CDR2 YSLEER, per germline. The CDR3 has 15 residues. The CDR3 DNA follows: TGCGCCAGCAGCCAAGAGCCGGCTGGCGGGTACGAGCAGTACTTC. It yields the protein CASSQEPAGGYEQYF.

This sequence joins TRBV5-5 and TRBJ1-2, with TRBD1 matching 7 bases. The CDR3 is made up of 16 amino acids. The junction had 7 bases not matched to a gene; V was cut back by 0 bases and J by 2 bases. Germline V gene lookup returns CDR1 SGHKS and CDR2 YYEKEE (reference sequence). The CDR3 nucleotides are TGTGCCAGCAGCTTGGTGGTCAGGGGGTGGAACTATGGCTACACCTTC. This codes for CASSLVVRGWNYGYTF.

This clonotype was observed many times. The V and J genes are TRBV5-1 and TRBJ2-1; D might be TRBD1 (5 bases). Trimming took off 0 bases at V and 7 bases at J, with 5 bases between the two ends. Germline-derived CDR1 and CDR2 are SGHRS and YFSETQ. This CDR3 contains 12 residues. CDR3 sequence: CASSLDRNEQFF. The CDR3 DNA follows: TGCGCCAGCAGCTTGGACAGGAATGAGCAGTTCTTC.

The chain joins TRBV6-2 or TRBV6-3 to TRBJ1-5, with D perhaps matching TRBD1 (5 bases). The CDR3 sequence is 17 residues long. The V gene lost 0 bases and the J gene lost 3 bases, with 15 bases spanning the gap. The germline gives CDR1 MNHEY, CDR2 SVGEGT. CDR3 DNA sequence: TGTGCCAGCAGTTACTCGAGAACGGGACTGCCCAATCAGCCCCAGCATTTT. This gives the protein CASSYSRTGLPNQPQHF.

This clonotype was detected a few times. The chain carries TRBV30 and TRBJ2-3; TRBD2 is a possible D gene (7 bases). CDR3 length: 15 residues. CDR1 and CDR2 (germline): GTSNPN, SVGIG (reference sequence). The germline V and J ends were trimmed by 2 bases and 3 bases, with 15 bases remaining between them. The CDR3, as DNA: TGTGCCTGGAGTTGGCGGGGGCTTAGGACAGATACGCAGTATTTT. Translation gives CAWSWRGLRTDTQYF.

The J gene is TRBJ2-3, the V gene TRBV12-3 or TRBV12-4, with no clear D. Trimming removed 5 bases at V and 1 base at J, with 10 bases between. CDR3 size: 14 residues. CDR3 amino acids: CASSRVAGTDTQYF. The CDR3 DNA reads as TGTGCCAGCAGTCGGGTTGCGGGCACAGATACGCAGTATTTT.

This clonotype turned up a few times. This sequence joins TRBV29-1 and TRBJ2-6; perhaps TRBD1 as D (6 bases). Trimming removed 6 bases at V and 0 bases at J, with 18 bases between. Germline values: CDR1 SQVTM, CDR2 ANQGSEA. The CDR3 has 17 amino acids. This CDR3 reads CSVARGTGISGANVLTF. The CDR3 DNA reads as TGCAGCGTGGCGAGGGGTACAGGGATCTCTGGGGCCAACGTCCTGACTTTC.

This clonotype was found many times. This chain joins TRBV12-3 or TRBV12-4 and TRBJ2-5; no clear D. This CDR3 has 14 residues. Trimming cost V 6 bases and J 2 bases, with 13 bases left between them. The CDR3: CASRARPQQETQYF. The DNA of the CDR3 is TGTGCCAGCAGGGCGAGGCCCCAGCAAGAGACCCAGTACTTC.